Listed below are T cell receptor delta chains from one sample, sequenced in a study of gamma-delta chains in newborns, infants, children. TCRdb made new clone calls on the reads using CATT. In the table there are 5,500 to 6,500 delta-chain clones, around 2% of which are singletons. Specimen: blood. The receptors were gathered from a child who was a newborn, infant or young child, either healthy, febrile or measles-vaccinated (not recorded which). Each CDR3 is given with its conserved first and last residue.

j_call v_call cdr3_aa
TRDJ3 TRDV2 CACDAGGPHSWDTRQMFF
TRDJ2 TRDV2 CACDPMGDTAQLFF
TRDJ3 TRDV2 CACDTVRHSWDTRQVFF
TRDJ1 TRDV2 CACDTWGIRKLIF
TRDJ3 TRDV2 CACDTVLLGESSWDTRQMFF
TRDJ3 TRDV2 CACDNVLGDTRRTRQMFF
TRDJ3 TRDV2 CACDDGGAFSWDTRQMFF
TRDJ3 TRDV2 CACDTWGPQSWDTRQMFF
TRDJ2 TRDV2 CACDILGATPAHLFF
TRDJ3 TRDV2 CACDTAFTGGYSWDTRQMFF
TRDJ3 TRDV2 CACDTGGYLGSWDTRQMFF
TRDJ1 TRDV1 CALGELGGLRIDKLIF
TRDJ1 TRDV2 CACDLGDTPRDTDKLIF
TRDJ2 TRDV2 CACENWGISAAHLFF
TRDJ3 TRDV2 CACDTWDRNSWDTRQMFF
TRDJ3 TRDV2 CACDTGYWGSSWDTRQMFF
TRDJ3 TRDV2 CACDTRTLGDLFVPWDTRQMFF
TRDJ3 TRDV2 CACDSRGLTWDTRQMFF
TRDJ3 TRDV2 CACDTVGTSSWDTRQMFF
TRDJ3 TRDV2 CACDILGDIWDTRQMFF
TRDJ3 TRDV2 CACVRPPRWGIPWDTRQMFF
TRDJ3 TRDV2 CACDTGGYRSWDTRQMFF
TRDJ3 TRDV2 CACDTFTGGQAWDTRQMFF
TRDJ4 TRDV2 CACDVLGDTQGRPLIF
TRDJ2 TRDV2 CACDTMGDTLTAQLFF
TRDJ3 TRDV2 CACDLLGDTWDTRQMFF
TRDJ3 TRDV2 CACDKVLGDTSWDTRQMFF
TRDJ3 TRDV2 CACDTGTYLSWDTRQMFF
TRDJ3 TRDV2 CACDTVLGDIWDTRQMFF
TRDJ3 TRDV2 CACDYWGSSWDTRQMFF
TRDJ3 TRDV2 CACDTVLGDPSSWDTRQMFF